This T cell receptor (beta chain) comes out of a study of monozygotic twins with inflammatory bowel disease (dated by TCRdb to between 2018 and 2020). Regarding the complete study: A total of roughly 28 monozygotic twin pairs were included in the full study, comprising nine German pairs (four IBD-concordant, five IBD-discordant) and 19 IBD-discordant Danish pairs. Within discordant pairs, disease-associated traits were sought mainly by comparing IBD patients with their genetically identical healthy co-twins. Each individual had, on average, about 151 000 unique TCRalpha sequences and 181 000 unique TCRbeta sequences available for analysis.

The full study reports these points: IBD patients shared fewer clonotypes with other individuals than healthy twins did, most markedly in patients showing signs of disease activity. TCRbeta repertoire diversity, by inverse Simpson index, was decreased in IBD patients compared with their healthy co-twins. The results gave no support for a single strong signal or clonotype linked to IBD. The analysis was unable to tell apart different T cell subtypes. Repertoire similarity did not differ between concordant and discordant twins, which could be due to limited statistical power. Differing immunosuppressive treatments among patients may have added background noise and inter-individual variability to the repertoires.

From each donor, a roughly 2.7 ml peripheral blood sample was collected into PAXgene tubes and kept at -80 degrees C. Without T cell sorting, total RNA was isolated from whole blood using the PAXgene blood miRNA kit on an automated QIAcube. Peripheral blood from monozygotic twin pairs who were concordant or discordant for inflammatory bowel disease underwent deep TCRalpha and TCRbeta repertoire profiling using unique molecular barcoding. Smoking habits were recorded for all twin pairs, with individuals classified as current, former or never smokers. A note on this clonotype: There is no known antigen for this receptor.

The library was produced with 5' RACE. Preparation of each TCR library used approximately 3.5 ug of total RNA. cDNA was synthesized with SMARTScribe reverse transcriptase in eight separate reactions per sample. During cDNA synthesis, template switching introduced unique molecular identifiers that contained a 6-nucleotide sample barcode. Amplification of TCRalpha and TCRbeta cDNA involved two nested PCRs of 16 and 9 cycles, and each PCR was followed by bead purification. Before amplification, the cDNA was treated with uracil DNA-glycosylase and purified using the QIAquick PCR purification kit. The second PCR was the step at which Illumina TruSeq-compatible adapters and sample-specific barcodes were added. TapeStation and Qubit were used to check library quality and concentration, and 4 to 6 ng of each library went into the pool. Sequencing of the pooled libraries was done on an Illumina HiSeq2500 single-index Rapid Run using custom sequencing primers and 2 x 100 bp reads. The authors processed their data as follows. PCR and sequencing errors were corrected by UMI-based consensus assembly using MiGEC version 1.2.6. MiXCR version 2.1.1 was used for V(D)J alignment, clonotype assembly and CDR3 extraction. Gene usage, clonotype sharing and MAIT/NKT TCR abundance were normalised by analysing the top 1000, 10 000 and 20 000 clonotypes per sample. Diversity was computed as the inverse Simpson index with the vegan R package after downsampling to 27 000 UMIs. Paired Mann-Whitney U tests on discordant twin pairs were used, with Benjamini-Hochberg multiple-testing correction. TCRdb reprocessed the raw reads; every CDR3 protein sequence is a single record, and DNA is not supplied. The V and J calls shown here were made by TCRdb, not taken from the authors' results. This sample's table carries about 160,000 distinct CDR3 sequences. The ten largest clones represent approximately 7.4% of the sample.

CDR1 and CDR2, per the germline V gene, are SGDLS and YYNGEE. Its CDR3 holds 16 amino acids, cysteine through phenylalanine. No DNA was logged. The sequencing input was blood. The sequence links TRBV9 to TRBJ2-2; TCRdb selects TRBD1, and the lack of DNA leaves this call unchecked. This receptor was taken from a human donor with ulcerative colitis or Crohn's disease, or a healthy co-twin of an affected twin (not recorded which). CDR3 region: CASSPSRGILTGELFF. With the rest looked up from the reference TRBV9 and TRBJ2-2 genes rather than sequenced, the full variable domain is DSGVTQTPKHLITATGQRVTLRCSPRSGDLSVYWYQQSLDQGLQFLIQYYNGEERAKGNILERFSAQQFPDLHSELNLSSLELGDSALYFCASSPSRGILTGELFFGEGSRLTVL.